A selection of T cell receptor beta chains follows, all from one sample in a study of metastatic and nonmetastatic thyroid tumors. TCRdb reanalyzed the PCR reads with MiXCR. The sample shows under 15,000 clones, 26% of them seen only once. What was sequenced was tumor tissue. The receptors shown here come from a female donor with papillary thyroid cancer or a benign thyroid nodule (not recorded which). Some clones in this sample may be carry-over from other donors' samples. The CDR3 runs from the conserved cysteine through the conserved F or W. Not every row has a clone size; where given, it reads once, few, many or a size class.

>TRBJ2-1|TRBV24-1|many
CATSDSSGVAGGQSSYNEQFF
>TRBJ2-1|TRBV2|many
CASSRDQPRLYNEQFF
>TRBJ2-7|TRBV5-1|NA
CASTGPPTYEQYF
>TRBJ2-7|TRBV6-6|medium-sized
CASSYSGNSYEQYF
>TRBJ1-2|TRBV7-2|NA
CASSLDLGRGGYTF
>TRBJ2-1|TRBV6-2/TRBV6-3|NA
CASSYSWGLAQTYNEQFF
>TRBJ1-3|TRBV10-1|NA
CASSEGAVSGNTIYF
>TRBJ2-7|TRBV19|many
CTSKKQGTYEQYF
>TRBJ1-2|TRBV6-1|few
CASSAGVLSYGYTF
>TRBJ2-1|TRBV2|NA
CASSDALRWRGDEQFF
>TRBJ2-2|TRBV25-1|few
CASSDDRDHTVELFF
>TRBJ1-1|TRBV7-6|NA
CASSFSPLTEAFF
>TRBJ1-2|TRBV6-5|NA
CASSSRTAADGYTF
>TRBJ1-6|TRBV3-1|medium-sized
CASSQARYNSPLHF
>TRBJ2-6|TRBV11-2|many
CASSSTGAGANVLTF
>TRBJ1-2|TRBV11-2|many
CASSPWTDKRYGYTF
>TRBJ2-7|TRBV18|NA
CASSPSTGDYEQYF
>TRBJ1-2|TRBV6-2/TRBV6-3|few
CASSPDRLRGYTF
>TRBJ2-2|TRBV10-3|many
CAISPDSGRNTGELFF
>TRBJ2-6|TRBV28|NA
CASRESMNSGANVLTF
>TRBJ2-5|TRBV6-1|NA
CASKSVETQYF
>TRBJ1-5|TRBV20-1|many
CSARPSGALGQPQHF
>TRBJ2-7|TRBV20-1|many
CSARGPGQASSYEQYF
>TRBJ1-1|TRBV6-1|NA
CASSEAPTGANTEAFF
>TRBJ1-2|TRBV28|medium-sized
CASTLLMVRGGYTF